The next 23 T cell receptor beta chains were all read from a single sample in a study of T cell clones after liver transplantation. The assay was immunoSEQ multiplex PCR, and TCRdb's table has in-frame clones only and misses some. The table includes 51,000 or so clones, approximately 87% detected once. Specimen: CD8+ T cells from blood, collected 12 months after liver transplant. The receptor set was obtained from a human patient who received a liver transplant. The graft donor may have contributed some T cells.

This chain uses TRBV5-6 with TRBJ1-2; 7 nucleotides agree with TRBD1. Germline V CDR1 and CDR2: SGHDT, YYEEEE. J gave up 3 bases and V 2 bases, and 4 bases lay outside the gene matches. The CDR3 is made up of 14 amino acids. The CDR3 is CASSFTGDYYGYTF. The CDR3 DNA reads TGTGCCAGCAGCTTCACAGGGGATTACTATGGCTACACCTTC.

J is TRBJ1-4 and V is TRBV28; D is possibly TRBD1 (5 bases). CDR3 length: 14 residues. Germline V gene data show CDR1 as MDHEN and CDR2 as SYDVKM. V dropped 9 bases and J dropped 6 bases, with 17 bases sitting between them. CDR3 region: CASSRRRADEKLFF. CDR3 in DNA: TGTGCCAGTTCCCGGCGCAGGGCGGATGAAAAACTGTTTTTT.

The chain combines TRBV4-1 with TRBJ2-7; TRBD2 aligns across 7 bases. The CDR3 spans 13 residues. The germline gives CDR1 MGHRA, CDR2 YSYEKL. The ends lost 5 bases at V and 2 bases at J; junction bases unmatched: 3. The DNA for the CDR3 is TGCGCCAGCAGCGAGGGACTAACCTACGAGCAGTACTTC. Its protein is CASSEGLTYEQYF.

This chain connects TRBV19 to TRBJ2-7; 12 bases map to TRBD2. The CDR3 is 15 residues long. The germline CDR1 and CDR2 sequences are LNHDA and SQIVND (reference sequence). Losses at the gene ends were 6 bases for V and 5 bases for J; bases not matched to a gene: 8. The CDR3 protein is CASSLRLAGAHEQYF. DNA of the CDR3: TGTGCCAGTAGCCTCCGACTAGCGGGAGCGCACGAGCAGTACTTC.

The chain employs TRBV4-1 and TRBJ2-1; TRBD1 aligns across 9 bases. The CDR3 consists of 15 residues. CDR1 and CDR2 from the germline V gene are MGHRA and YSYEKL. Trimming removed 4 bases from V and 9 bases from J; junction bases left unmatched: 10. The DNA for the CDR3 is TGCGCCAGCAGCCCATGGGACAGGGTGTATAGTGAGCAGTTCTTC. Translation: CASSPWDRVYSEQFF.

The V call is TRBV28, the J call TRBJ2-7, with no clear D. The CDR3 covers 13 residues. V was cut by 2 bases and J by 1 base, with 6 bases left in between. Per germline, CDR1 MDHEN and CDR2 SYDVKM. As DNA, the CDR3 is TGTGCCAGCAGTTTAGGGGTGTCCTACGAGCAGTACTTC. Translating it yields CASSLGVSYEQYF.

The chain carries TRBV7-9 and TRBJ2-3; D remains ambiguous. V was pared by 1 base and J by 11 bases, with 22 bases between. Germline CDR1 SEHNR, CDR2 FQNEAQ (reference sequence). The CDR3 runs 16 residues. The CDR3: CASSLERWTPLVGQYF. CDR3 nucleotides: TGTGCCAGCAGCTTAGAGAGGTGGACCCCTCTCGTGGGGCAGTATTTT.

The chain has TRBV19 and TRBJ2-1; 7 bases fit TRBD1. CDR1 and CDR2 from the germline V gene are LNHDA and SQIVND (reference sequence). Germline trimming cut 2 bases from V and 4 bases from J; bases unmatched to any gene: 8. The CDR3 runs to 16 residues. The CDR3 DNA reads TGTGCCAGTAGTATAACAATCGCAGGGGGTTACAATGAGCAGTTCTTC. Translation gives CASSITIAGGYNEQFF.

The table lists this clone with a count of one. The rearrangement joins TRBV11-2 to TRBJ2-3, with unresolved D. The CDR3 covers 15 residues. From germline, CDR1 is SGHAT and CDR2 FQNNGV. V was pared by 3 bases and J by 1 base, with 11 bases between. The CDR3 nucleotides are TGTGCCAGCAGCTTCCTCCTGGGTGGCACAGATACGCAGTATTTT. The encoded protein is CASSFLLGGTDTQYF. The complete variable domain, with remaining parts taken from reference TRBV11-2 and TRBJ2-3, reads EAGVAQSPRYKIIEKRQSVAFWCNPISGHATLYWYQQILGQGPKLLIQFQNNGVVDDSQLPKDRFSAERLKGVDSTLKIQPAKLEDSAVYLCASSFLLGGTDTQYFGPGTRLTVL.

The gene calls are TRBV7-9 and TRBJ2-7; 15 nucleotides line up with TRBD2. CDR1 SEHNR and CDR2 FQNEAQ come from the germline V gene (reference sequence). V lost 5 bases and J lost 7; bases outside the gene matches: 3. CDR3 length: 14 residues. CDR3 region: CASSPGLAGGEQYF. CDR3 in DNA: TGTGCCAGCAGCCCTGGACTAGCGGGAGGGGAGCAGTACTTC.

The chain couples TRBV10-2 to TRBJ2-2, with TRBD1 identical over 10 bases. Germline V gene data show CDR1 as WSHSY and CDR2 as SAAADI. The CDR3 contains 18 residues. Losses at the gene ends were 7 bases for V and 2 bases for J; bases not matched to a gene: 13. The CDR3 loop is CASTGTGALGFNTGELFF. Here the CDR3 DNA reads TGCGCCAGCACTGGGACAGGGGCTTTAGGATTCAACACCGGGGAGCTGTTTTTT.

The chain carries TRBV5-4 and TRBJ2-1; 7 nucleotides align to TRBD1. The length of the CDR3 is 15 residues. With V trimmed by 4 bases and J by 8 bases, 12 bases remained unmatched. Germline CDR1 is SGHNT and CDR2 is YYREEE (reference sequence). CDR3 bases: TGTGCCAGCAGCCCCGTGGACAGGCGACACTATGAGCAGTTCTTC. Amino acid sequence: CASSPVDRRHYEQFF.

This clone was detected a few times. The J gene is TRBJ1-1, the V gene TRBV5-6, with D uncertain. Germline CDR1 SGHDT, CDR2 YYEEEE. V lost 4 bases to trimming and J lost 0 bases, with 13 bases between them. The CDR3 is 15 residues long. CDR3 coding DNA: TGTGCCAGCAGCCCCCCCCGGGCGCTGAACACTGAAGCTTTCTTT. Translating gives CASSPPRALNTEAFF.

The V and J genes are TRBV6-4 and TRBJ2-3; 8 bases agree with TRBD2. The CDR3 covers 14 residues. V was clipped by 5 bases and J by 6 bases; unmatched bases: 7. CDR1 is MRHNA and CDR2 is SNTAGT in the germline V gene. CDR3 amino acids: CASSKAPGGDTQYF. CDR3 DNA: TGTGCCAGCAGTAAAGCCCCGGGGGGGGATACGCAGTATTTT.

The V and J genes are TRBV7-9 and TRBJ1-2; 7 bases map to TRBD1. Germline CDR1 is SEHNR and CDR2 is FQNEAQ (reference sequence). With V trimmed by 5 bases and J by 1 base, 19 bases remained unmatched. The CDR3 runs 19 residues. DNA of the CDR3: TGTGCCAGCAGCAACAGACCGGAACAGGGGTCGATGAATAACTATGGCTACACCTTC. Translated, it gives CASSNRPEQGSMNNYGYTF. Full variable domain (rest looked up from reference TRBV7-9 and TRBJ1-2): DTGVSQNPRHKITKRGQNVTFRCDPISEHNRLYWYRQTLGQGPEFLTYFQNEAQLEKSRLLSDRFSAERPKGSFSTLEIQRTEQGDSAMYLCASSNRPEQGSMNNYGYTFGSGTRLTVV.

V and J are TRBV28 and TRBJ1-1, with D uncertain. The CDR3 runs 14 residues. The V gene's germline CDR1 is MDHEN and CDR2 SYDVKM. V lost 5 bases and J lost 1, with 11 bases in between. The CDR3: CASSPYKTNTEAFF. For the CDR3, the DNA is TGTGCCAGCAGTCCATACAAGACGAACACTGAAGCTTTCTTT.

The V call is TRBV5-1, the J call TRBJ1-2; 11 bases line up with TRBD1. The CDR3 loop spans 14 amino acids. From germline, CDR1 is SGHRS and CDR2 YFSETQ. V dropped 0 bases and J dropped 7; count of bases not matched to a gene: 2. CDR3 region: CASSLGTGGSGYTF. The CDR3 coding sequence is TGCGCCAGCAGCTTGGGGACAGGGGGCTCTGGCTACACCTTC.

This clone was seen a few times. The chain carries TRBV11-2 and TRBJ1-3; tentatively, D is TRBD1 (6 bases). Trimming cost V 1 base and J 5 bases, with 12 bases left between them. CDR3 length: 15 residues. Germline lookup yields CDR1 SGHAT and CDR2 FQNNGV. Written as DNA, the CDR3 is TGTGCCAGCAGCTTAGTGCGGACAGACAGAAACACCATATATTTT. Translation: CASSLVRTDRNTIYF.

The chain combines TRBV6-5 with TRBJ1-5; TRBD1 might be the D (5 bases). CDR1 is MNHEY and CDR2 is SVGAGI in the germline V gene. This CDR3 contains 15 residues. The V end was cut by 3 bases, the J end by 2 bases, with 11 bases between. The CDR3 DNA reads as TGTGCCAGCAGTTATGCTGGGGGGGGCAATCAGCCCCAGCATTTT. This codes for CASSYAGGGNQPQHF.

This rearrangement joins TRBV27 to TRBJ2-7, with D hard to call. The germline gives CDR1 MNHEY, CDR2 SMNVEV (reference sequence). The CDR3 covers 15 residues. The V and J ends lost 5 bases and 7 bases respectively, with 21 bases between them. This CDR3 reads CASSPYQVSYGEQYF. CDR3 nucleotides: TGTGCCAGCAGTCCCTATCAGGTCAGTTACGGGGAGCAGTACTTC.

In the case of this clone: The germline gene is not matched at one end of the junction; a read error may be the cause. CDR3 bases: TGTGCCAGCAGCGATATAGCGGGAGTTAGCATAGATACGCAGTATTTT. Translating gives CASSDIAGVSIDTQYF. This chain joins TRBV9 and TRBJ2-3; the match to TRBD2 covers 9 bases. CDR1 SGDLS and CDR2 YYNGEE come from the germline V gene. The length of the CDR3 is 16 residues.

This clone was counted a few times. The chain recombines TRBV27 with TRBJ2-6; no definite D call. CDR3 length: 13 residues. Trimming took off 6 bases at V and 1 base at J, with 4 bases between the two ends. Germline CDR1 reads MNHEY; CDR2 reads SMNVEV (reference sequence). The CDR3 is CASRVSGANVLTF. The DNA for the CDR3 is TGTGCCAGCAGGGTGTCTGGGGCCAACGTCCTGACTTTC.

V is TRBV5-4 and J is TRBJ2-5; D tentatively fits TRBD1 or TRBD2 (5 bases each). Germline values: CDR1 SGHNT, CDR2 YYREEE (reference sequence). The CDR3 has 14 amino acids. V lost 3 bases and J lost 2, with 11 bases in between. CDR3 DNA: TGTGCCAGCAGCTCGAGGGGACGGCAAGAGACCCAGTACTTC. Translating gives CASSSRGRQETQYF.